This TCR beta chain was observed in a study of graft-versus-host responses after intestinal transplantation (dated by TCRdb to the early 2020s). Notes on the research overall: The transplants that recipients received were multivisceral, liver-intestinal, or isolated intestinal. Every recipient was given anti-thymocyte globulin induction, followed by about three years of maintenance tacrolimus and steroids. After intestinal transplantation, graft-versus-host and host-versus-graft alloreactive T cell clones were followed in the graft, circulation and bone marrow using bulk TCR-beta CDR3 sequencing. To identify alloreactive clones, pre-transplant mixed lymphocyte reaction products were sequenced and compared with unstimulated pre-transplant donor and recipient T cells. The cohort enrolled 20 to 30 intestinal transplant recipients including one retransplant, and a few patients lacking pretransplant specimens were excluded. Donor T cell macrochimerism was defined as a peak of at least 4% donor T cells among recipient peripheral blood mononuclear cells. Instead of going to the commercial service, samples from a few later patients were sequenced in-house on an Illumina MiSeq and processed with MiXCR. Findings and caveats that apply to the study as a whole: Early after transplant, declines in HvG clones were associated with peak levels of circulating GvH clones. GvH clones turned up in recipient bone marrow, with some appearing earlier in ileal mucosa or blood, a pattern consistent with an intestinal mucosal origin. In patients with donor T cell macrochimerism, the allografts had high GvH to HvG T cell clonal ratios. The conclusions were limited by the relatively low number and heterogeneity of the intestinal transplant patients.

The library was obtained by the immunoSEQ multiplex PCR assay. For most patients, genomic DNA was subjected to high-throughput TCR-beta CDR3 sequencing by Adaptive Biotechnologies. As for the authors' bioinformatics: Adaptive's ImmunoSEQ software supplied the TCR sequencing data for around 19 patients, while MiXCR and VDJtools were used to process a few other patients. CDR3 nucleotide sequences shared between donor and recipient were removed because their origin could not be assigned. At least 2-fold expansion over unstimulated cells and a minimum CFSE-low frequency of 0.002% (template counts) or 0.001% (read counts) were required for clones to be classified as alloreactive. Clones detected in sequenced pre-transplant spleen, lymph node, or MLR CFSE-low populations of the donor or recipient were defined as mappable. Cumulative frequency of alloreactive clones was calculated as a percentage of all sequences weighted by copy number. The table comes from immuneACCESS by way of TCRdb, which keeps in-frame sequences with V and J called. Part of the clones is missing from these tables; in studies checked, under half for an unresolved V gene and the rest for unknown reasons. V, J and clone size derive from that table, while D and trimming were established from the DNA sequence. This sample holds over 45,000 clones; about 93% were observed only once. Over 4.5% of the sample belongs to the ten largest clones.

In the first month after transplant, blood samples were collected up to 4 times, and after that at least monthly when available. As concerns this clone: Its cognate antigen has yet to be identified. No base qualities exist here, and no much larger clone lies one base off it.

In the germline V gene, CDR1 corresponds to ENHRY and CDR2 to SYGVKD. The germline V and J ends show losses of 10 bases and 7 bases respectively, and no gene match explains 8 bases of the junction. From the cysteine through the phenylalanine, the CDR3 covers 13 amino acids. Only the CDR3 DNA is retained, 39 bases long and in frame from the first base. This specimen consisted of PBMCs, obtained 786 days after a first intestinal transplant, on the day of a second. The origin of this receptor is a human patient who received an intestinal transplant, so some T cells may come from the graft donor. The chain is made from TRBV10-3 and TRBJ2-1; TRBD1 matches 9 bases in the middle. The CDR3 is CATTGGSRNEQFF. The nucleotide sequence is given as TGTGCCACCACAGGGGGCTCTAGGAATGAGCAGTTCTTC.